The rows below give T cell receptor beta chains drawn from one sample of a study of cytomegalovirus exposure and HLA in healthy donors. Repertoires were generated with immunoSEQ multiplex PCR, while TCRdb's copy carries only in-frame clones and drops some. The sample has some 110,000 clones, about 70% seen once. The sequenced material came from PBMCs. The origin of the receptors is a woman in her fifties or sixties in good health and CMV-seropositive. The CDR3 runs from the conserved cysteine through the conserved F or W. A row's size may be missing; if present it is once, few, many or a size class.

size: NA; V: TRBV27; CDR3: CASSLGLTQPQHF
size: NA; V: TRBV2; CDR3: CASSEIGTANEKLFF
size: NA; V: TRBV5-4; CDR3: CASSFTGGGNEQFF
size: NA; V: TRBV5-1; CDR3: CASSPPGQGNTEAFF
size: NA; V: TRBV6-1; CDR3: CASRTMEGASIQYF
size: NA; V: TRBV5-4; CDR3: CASSLSQGNYGYTF
size: NA; V: TRBV7-9; CDR3: CSSSSSRTGVGQPQHF
size: once; V: TRBV29-1; CDR3: CSVGLTGQETQYF
size: NA; V: TRBV5-1; CDR3: CASSLVASQETQYF
size: NA; V: TRBV7-9; CDR3: CASSLGTGGFEKLFF
size: NA; V: TRBV4-3; CDR3: CASSQRQGMNTEAFF
size: once; V: TRBV9; CDR3: CASSPRRGGWETQYF
size: few; V: TRBV4-2; CDR3: CASSQDRAVREKLFF
size: NA; V: TRBV30; CDR3: CAWQVLSGNTIYF
size: NA; V: TRBV5-1; CDR3: CASIHDPSGGAINEQFF